This T cell receptor (beta chain) was recorded in a study of control samples from healthy donors and cancer patients. The assay was immunoSEQ multiplex PCR, and TCRdb's table has in-frame clones only and misses some. The table lists some 150,000 clones, 85% to 95% of them singletons, with around 5.4% in the top ten. Sequenced sample: blood. This TCR came from a man in his forties or fifties in good health.

CDR3 nucleotide sequence: TGTGCCAGTAGTTGGGGTCAAGGGCGGCAGTACTTC. The encoded protein is CASSWGQGRQYF. The genes are TRBV19 and TRBJ2-7; D unresolved. The CDR3 spans 12 residues. V was cut by 5 bases and J by 9 bases, with 14 bases left in between. Germline V gene sequence: CDR1 LNHDA, CDR2 SQIVND (reference sequence). Variable domain in full (rest from reference TRBV19 and TRBJ2-7): DGGITQSPKYLFRKEGQNVTLSCEQNLNHDAMYWYRQDPGQGLRLIYYSQIVNDFQKGDIAEGYSVSREKKESFPLTVTSAQKNPTAFYLCASSWGQGRQYFGPGTRLTVT.